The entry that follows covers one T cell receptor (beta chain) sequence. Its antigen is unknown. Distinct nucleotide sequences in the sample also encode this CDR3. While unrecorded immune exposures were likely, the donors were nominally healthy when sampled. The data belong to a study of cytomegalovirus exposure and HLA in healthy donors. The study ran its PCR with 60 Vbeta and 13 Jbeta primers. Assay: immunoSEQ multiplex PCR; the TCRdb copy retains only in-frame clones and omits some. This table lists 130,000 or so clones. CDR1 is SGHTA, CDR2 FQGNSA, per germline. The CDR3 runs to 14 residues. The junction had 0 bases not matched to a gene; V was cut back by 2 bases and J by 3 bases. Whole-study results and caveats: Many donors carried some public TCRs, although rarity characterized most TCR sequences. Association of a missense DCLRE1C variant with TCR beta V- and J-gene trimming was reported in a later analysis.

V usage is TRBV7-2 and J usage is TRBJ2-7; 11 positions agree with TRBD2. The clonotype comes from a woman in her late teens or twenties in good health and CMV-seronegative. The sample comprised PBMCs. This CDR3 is CASSLTSGSYEQYF. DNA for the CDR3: TGTGCCAGCAGCTTAACTAGCGGGAGCTACGAGCAGTACTTC.